The entry below describes one T cell receptor beta chain. Its recognized antigen is unknown. Base qualities were left out, and no much larger clone turns up one base away. Library preparation employed the immunoSEQ multiplex PCR assay. In the original analysis: A statistical classification framework was built for diagnosing cytomegalovirus status from the catalog of TCR beta chain sequences. TCRdb's version of the immuneACCESS table is confined to in-frame rearrangements and falls short of the full clone set. An unresolved V gene accounts for under half of the shortfall where checked; the remainder is of unknown origin. D and trimming were read from the DNA, whereas the V and J calls and clone size are those reported in that table. This sample comprises approximately 150,000 clones, less than 90% of them detected only once. The ten most abundant clones make up 10% of the sample. V sheds 8 bases and J sheds 0 bases, leaving 11 bases between their ends. CDR1 and CDR2 are read off the germline V gene (reference sequence) as LNHNV and YYDKDF. The CDR3 spans 14 residues, from the cysteine through the phenylalanine. Here the CDR3 DNA is all that survives: 42 bases in frame from base 1.

The donors belonged to the validation cohort of about 120 subjects, which was separate from the 666-subject first cohort. The data are from a study of cytomegalovirus exposure and HLA in healthy donors (dated by TCRdb to 2016 to 2017). Regarding the complete study: According to a later analysis, the approximately 120 validation repertoires were produced on the same platform as the 666 repertoires of the first cohort. The study aimed to test whether signatures of past pathogen exposure could be identified by cataloging public T cell receptors. Besides the first cohort of hundreds of subjects, a separate validation cohort made up of 120 different subjects was used. The study combined high-throughput TCR immunosequencing, statistical association of individual TCRs with disease status, and machine learning to predict cytomegalovirus infection status.

Overall study outcomes, separate from this receptor: All 120 or so repertoires were used to score co-occurrence in the validation cohort in a later analysis, because that analysis had no HLA typing for the cohort. While some public TCRs were present in many individuals, most TCR sequences turned up only very rarely across donors. Of the cluster scores, 85% to 95% were above 0 in a later analysis, which found that TCRs clustered in the first cohort also tended to co-occur in the 120 or so validation repertoires. A few of the identified cytomegalovirus-associated TCR beta chains were confirmed in vitro to be specific for cytomegalovirus antigens. A total of 150 to 200 TCR beta chains were listed by the study as associated with cytomegalovirus. Cytomegalovirus status was reported to be diagnosed by the classifier with high specificity and sensitivity in both the original and validation cohorts. The authors suggested that the approach could potentially be extended to other disease states and immunological phenotypes.

The V and J genes are TRBV15 and TRBJ2-1; no D gene is confidently identified. This TCR was recovered from a man aged 25-40 years in good health and CMV-seropositive. The sequenced sample consisted of PBMCs. This receptor carries the CDR3 CATSPSASYNEQFF. The nucleotides read TGTGCCACCTCACCGAGCGCCTCCTACAATGAGCAGTTCTTC.